The rows below give T cell receptor beta chains drawn from one sample of a study of blood T cell repertoires in COVID-19. The assay was immunoSEQ multiplex PCR, and TCRdb's table has in-frame clones only and misses some. The data hold 200,000 to 250,000 clones, with about 85% observed a single time. Sequencing was performed on peripheral blood. Receptor source: a man aged 40-49 years with acute or convalescent COVID-19. The CDR3 runs from the conserved cysteine through the conserved F or W. Fields, in order: J gene, clone size, D gene, V gene, CDR3 DNA, CDR3 protein. The D gene is left open where the match is weak. Part of the rows lack a size; the others show once, few, many or a class for expanded clones.

J: TRBJ1-4; size: NA; D: NA; V: TRBV27; DNA: TGTGCCAGCAGTCCTTTTTCAGGGAGGGGGGATGAAAAACTGTTTTTT; CDR3: CASSPFSGRGDEKLFF
J: TRBJ1-3; size: NA; D: NA; V: TRBV4-1; DNA: TGCGCCAGCAGCCAAGAGAAGAGGTCCGGAAACACCATATATTTT; CDR3: CASSQEKRSGNTIYF
J: TRBJ1-1; size: few; D: TRBD1; V: TRBV18; DNA: TGTGCCAGCTCACCGTCTCAAATTTTCGGGACAGGGGAGGAAGCTTTCTTT; CDR3: CASSPSQIFGTGEEAFF
J: TRBJ2-4; size: NA; D: NA; V: TRBV19; DNA: TGTGCCAGTACCCCCTCACGACAGCCAAAAAACGATAACATTCAGTACTTC; CDR3: CASTPSRQPKNDNIQYF
J: TRBJ1-4; size: once; D: NA; V: TRBV6-5; DNA: TGTGCCAGCAGGGCCGGGACTGGGGGTGAAAAACTGTTTTTT; CDR3: CASRAGTGGEKLFF
J: TRBJ2-1; size: NA; D: NA; V: TRBV7-9; DNA: TGTGCCAGCAGCTTAGGGTTCCCCAGCTCCTACAATGAGCAGTTCTTC; CDR3: CASSLGFPSSYNEQFF
J: TRBJ1-1; size: NA; D: TRBD1; V: TRBV27; DNA: TGTGCCAGCAGTTTATCCGCGGTGGGACAGGGGGGTAAAGCTTTCTTT; CDR3: CASSLSAVGQGGKAFF
J: TRBJ1-2; size: NA; D: NA; V: TRBV6-2/TRBV6-3; DNA: TGTGCCAGCAGTTTCCAAAGCGGCCTTGGCTACACCTTC; CDR3: CASSFQSGLGYTF
J: TRBJ2-1; size: NA; D: NA; V: TRBV4-1; DNA: TGCGCCAGCAGCCAAGAGGGGAGCTCCTACAATGAGCAGTTCTTC; CDR3: CASSQEGSSYNEQFF
J: TRBJ2-7; size: NA; D: TRBD1; V: TRBV9; DNA: TGTGCCAGCAGCGCCTGGGACAGCTCCTACGAGCAGTACTTC; CDR3: CASSAWDSSYEQYF
J: TRBJ2-7; size: NA; D: TRBD2; V: TRBV24-1; DNA: TGTGCCACCAGTGATTCGGGGGGCTACGAGCAGTACTTC; CDR3: CATSDSGGYEQYF
J: TRBJ2-7; size: once; D: TRBD1; V: TRBV6-5; DNA: TGTGCCAGCAGGGTTTGGGACAGGGACGAGCAGTACTTC; CDR3: CASRVWDRDEQYF
J: TRBJ1-1; size: NA; D: NA; V: TRBV6-2/TRBV6-3; DNA: TGTGCCAGCAGTCAGCGGCCCTATGTAGAAGCTTTCTTT; CDR3: CASSQRPYVEAFF
J: TRBJ1-3; size: NA; D: NA; V: TRBV19; DNA: TGTGCCGCGAAACAGGGCTCTGGAAACACCATATATTTT; CDR3: CAAKQGSGNTIYF
J: TRBJ1-5; size: NA; D: TRBD1; V: TRBV7-9; DNA: TGTGCCAGCAGCTTAGGGACAGGGAATAGCAATCAGCCCCAGCATTTT; CDR3: CASSLGTGNSNQPQHF
J: TRBJ2-7; size: NA; D: TRBD1; V: TRBV19; DNA: TGTGCCAGTAAGGACAGGGCCTACGAGCAGTACTTC; CDR3: CASKDRAYEQYF
J: TRBJ1-6; size: NA; D: TRBD1; V: TRBV2; DNA: TGTGCCAGCATCCAACCGGGACAGGGGTATAATTCACCCCTCCACTTT; CDR3: CASIQPGQGYNSPLHF
J: TRBJ1-3; size: NA; D: NA; V: TRBV6-6; DNA: TGTGCCATCCGGGAGGTGAACGAAAACACCATATATTTT; CDR3: CAIREVNENTIYF
J: TRBJ1-1; size: NA; D: TRBD1; V: TRBV9; DNA: TGTGCCAGCAGCGCTGGAACAGGGGATACGAACACTGAAGCTTTCTTT; CDR3: CASSAGTGDTNTEAFF
J: TRBJ1-1; size: NA; D: TRBD1; V: TRBV19; DNA: TGTGCCAGTACAGAAGGGACAGTCATGAACACTGAAGCTTTCTTT; CDR3: CASTEGTVMNTEAFF
J: TRBJ2-1; size: NA; D: NA; V: TRBV18; DNA: TGTGCCAGCTCACCCCGATCCCGGGACTTAAATAAGCAGTTCTTC; CDR3: CASSPRSRDLNKQFF
J: TRBJ2-2; size: once; D: TRBD2; V: TRBV6-5; DNA: TGTGCCAGCAGTTCGGGGGGTAGGGAGCTGTTTTTT; CDR3: CASSSGGRELFF
J: TRBJ2-1; size: NA; D: TRBD2; V: TRBV13; DNA: TGTGCCAGCAGCCGACCGGAGTTTAGCGGGTCCTACAATGAGCAGTTCTTC; CDR3: CASSRPEFSGSYNEQFF
J: TRBJ2-5; size: NA; D: NA; V: TRBV2; DNA: TGTGCCAGCAGTGGAGCGGCCCGAGTCGGGGAGACCCAGTACTTC; CDR3: CASSGAARVGETQYF
J: TRBJ1-2; size: few; D: NA; V: TRBV4-1; DNA: TGCGCCAGCAGCCAAGATCCGCAGGGCACAGGGCTGTATGGCTACACCTTC; CDR3: CASSQDPQGTGLYGYTF
J: TRBJ2-5; size: once; D: NA; V: TRBV19; DNA: TGTGCCAGTAGTATCTACAGGCAAGAGACCCAGTACTTC; CDR3: CASSIYRQETQYF
J: TRBJ2-6; size: few; D: NA; V: TRBV5-1; DNA: TGCGCCAGCAGCTCGCCTCGTTTCCCCCCCCAGGGGACGACCTACTCTGGGGCCAACGTCCTGACTTTC; CDR3: CASSSPRFPPQGTTYSGANVLTF
J: TRBJ1-4; size: NA; D: NA; V: TRBV29-1; DNA: TGCAGCGTTGAAGATTGGGGGGTAGGAGGTGAAAAACTGTTTTTT; CDR3: CSVEDWGVGGEKLFF
J: TRBJ1-2; size: NA; D: TRBD1; V: TRBV4-2; DNA: TGTGCCAGCAGCCAGACAACGATTCCTCGGGACAGGGTAGGTGGCTACACCTTC; CDR3: CASSQTTIPRDRVGGYTF
J: TRBJ1-5; size: NA; D: NA; V: TRBV28; DNA: TGTGCCAGCAGCACAGGGAGTGCTGGTCAGCCCCAGCATTTT; CDR3: CASSTGSAGQPQHF
J: TRBJ1-3; size: few; D: NA; V: TRBV11-2; DNA: TGTGCCAGCACAGGACAGTTCTCTGGAAACACCATATATTTT; CDR3: CASTGQFSGNTIYF
J: TRBJ1-2; size: once; D: NA; V: TRBV7-2; DNA: TGTGCCAGCAGCTCCCGGGGGGGCTATGGCTACACCTTC; CDR3: CASSSRGGYGYTF
J: TRBJ2-2; size: few; D: NA; V: TRBV7-6; DNA: TGTGCCAGCCGCCCGGGGAATGATAACACCGGGGAGCTGTTTTTT; CDR3: CASRPGNDNTGELFF
J: TRBJ1-6; size: NA; D: NA; V: TRBV7-2; DNA: TGTGCCAGCAGCTTAGTTAGAACTGATTCACCCCTCCACTTT; CDR3: CASSLVRTDSPLHF
J: TRBJ1-1; size: NA; D: TRBD1; V: TRBV5-1; DNA: TGCGCCAGCAGCTCGCTGGACAGGGGGAACACTGAAGCTTTCTTT; CDR3: CASSSLDRGNTEAFF
J: TRBJ1-1; size: NA; D: NA; V: TRBV4-3; DNA: TGCGCCAGCAGCCAAGAGGGGGCCCCGAACACTGAAGCTTTCTTT; CDR3: CASSQEGAPNTEAFF
J: TRBJ1-6; size: once; D: NA; V: TRBV29-1; DNA: TGCAGCGTTGACCATGGCAGGGGCCGATCACCCCTCCACTTT; CDR3: CSVDHGRGRSPLHF
J: TRBJ1-2; size: NA; D: TRBD1; V: TRBV24-1; DNA: TGTGCCACCAGTGAATCGGGACAGGGAGATGGCTACACCTTC; CDR3: CATSESGQGDGYTF
J: TRBJ2-7; size: NA; D: NA; V: TRBV6-2/TRBV6-3; DNA: TGTGCCAGCAGTTCAACAAGGGGGGGGACCTACGAGCAGTACTTC; CDR3: CASSSTRGGTYEQYF
J: TRBJ1-5; size: NA; D: NA; V: TRBV28; DNA: TGTGCCAGCAGGGCTTTGGGGGGTATGATGCCCCAGCATTTT; CDR3: CASRALGGMMPQHF
J: TRBJ2-7; size: NA; D: NA; V: TRBV11-2; DNA: TGTGCCAGCAGCTTAGCGAGCCGAGGAGACGGGAGTCGTGGATACGAGCAGTACTTC; CDR3: CASSLASRGDGSRGYEQYF
J: TRBJ1-2; size: NA; D: NA; V: TRBV27; DNA: TGTGCCAGCAGTCCGAAGACGGGTGGTAACTATGGCTACACCTTC; CDR3: CASSPKTGGNYGYTF
J: TRBJ2-1; size: NA; D: TRBD2; V: TRBV7-6; DNA: TGTGCCAGCAGCTTAAGGCTAGCGGGGGGGCCGATCTACAATGAGCAGTTCTTC; CDR3: CASSLRLAGGPIYNEQFF
J: TRBJ2-5; size: NA; D: NA; V: TRBV6-5; DNA: TGTGCCAGCAGCGCTGGGGGGGGCGAGACCCAGTACTTC; CDR3: CASSAGGGETQYF
J: TRBJ2-7; size: NA; D: NA; V: TRBV6-5; DNA: TGTGCCAGCAGCCGCTCTAATTCTGGTAGCCACGAGCAGTACTTC; CDR3: CASSRSNSGSHEQYF
J: TRBJ2-5; size: NA; D: NA; V: TRBV18; DNA: TGTGCCAGCTCACCACCTAGCCAGGGGGAGACCCAGTACTTC; CDR3: CASSPPSQGETQYF